This T cell receptor beta chain was captured in a study of T cell responses to AZD1222 COVID-19 vaccine. Note on this clone: Its matching antigen is unknown.

Assay: immunoSEQ multiplex PCR; the TCRdb copy retains only in-frame clones and omits some. The table records about 150,000 clones, about 93% of them present only once. V lost 2 bases and J lost 5, with 14 bases in between. The germline V gene encodes CDR1 MRHNA and CDR2 SNTAGT. This CDR3 has 15 amino acids. Study-level results: A rise in Spike-specific TCR breadth and depth followed two AZD1222 doses. At study baseline, merely five or six AZD1222 recipients were seropositive.

The chain is built from TRBV6-4 and TRBJ2-3; a possible D gene is TRBD1 (5 bases). The sequence was obtained from an adult in good health. This specimen was peripheral blood, taken on day 0 of AZD1222 vaccination. The CDR3 DNA is TGTGCCAGCAGTGACGGGGCGGCAGGGCTAGATACGCAGTATTTT. Translation gives CASSDGAAGLDTQYF.